Below are 24 T cell receptor beta chains sequenced from a single sample in a study of post-analysis software for immune sequencing data. Unique-molecular-identifier-tagged TCR beta cDNA libraries were used. Via MiXCR, TCRdb re-called the PCR reads, giving one row per CDR3 protein. The data show about 380,000 distinct CDR3 sequences, less than 35% seen once. For these receptors, no antigen is known. Whole-study results and caveats: A handful of TRBV segments appeared more often in patients than in controls, and TRBV5-6, TRBV5-1 and TRBV20-1 were among these.

Sequencing used blood. These receptors came from a girl between 10 and 17 years old with multiple sclerosis.

The V gene is TRBV6-1, the J gene TRBJ1-1, with a possible D match to TRBD1 (5 bases). The V end lost 2 bases, the J end lost 6 bases, and 16 bases lay between the germline ends. The CDR3 has 15 amino acids. The germline CDR1 and CDR2 sequences are MNHNS and SASEGT. The CDR3 reads CASSEWGVIFPEAFF. DNA for the CDR3: TGTGCCAGCAGTGAATGGGGGGTTATTTTTCCTGAAGCTTTCTTT.

This clonotype was seen a handful of times. This rearrangement joins TRBV5-1 to TRBJ2-7; unclear D gene. Germline V gives CDR1 SGHRS, CDR2 YFSETQ. Deletions cut 1 base from V and 0 bases from J, with 14 bases between. There are 16 residues in the CDR3. CDR3 nucleotides: TGCGCCAGCAGCTTGTTTGAGGTTCTGAGCTCCTACGAGCAGTACTTC. Translated: CASSLFEVLSSYEQYF.

This clonotype appeared many times. The V gene is TRBV4-3, the J gene TRBJ2-7; tentatively, D is TRBD1 (6 bases). Germline V gene data show CDR1 as LGHNA and CDR2 as YSLEER. V lost 0 bases to trimming and J lost 0 bases, with 9 bases between them. The CDR3 totals 15 residues. This CDR3 is CASSQERGISYEQYF. In nucleotides, the CDR3 is TGCGCCAGCAGCCAAGAGAGGGGGATCTCCTACGAGCAGTACTTC.

V is TRBV7-9 and J is TRBJ2-3, with D perhaps matching TRBD1 (5 bases). The CDR3 totals 17 residues. With 5 bases removed from V and 0 bases from J, the gap between germline ends came to 18 bases. Germline lookup yields CDR1 SEHNR and CDR2 FQNEAQ (reference sequence). In DNA, the CDR3 is TGTGCCAGCAGCCCCGCAGGGCCTCATGTCAGCACAGATACGCAGTATTTT. Translated: CASSPAGPHVSTDTQYF.

This clonotype was detected only a few times. V is TRBV28 and J is TRBJ2-7, with 12 bases matching TRBD2. This CDR3 contains 17 residues. V lost 4 bases, J lost 4 bases, and 11 bases stayed unmatched. Germline V gene sequence: CDR1 MDHEN, CDR2 SYDVKM. CDR3 bases: TGTGCCAGCAGTTCTATAGGGACTAGCGGGCGGAGTTACGAGCAGTACTTC. It encodes CASSSIGTSGRSYEQYF. Full variable domain (outside the CDR3, taken from reference TRBV28 and TRBJ2-7): DVKVTQSSRYLVKRTGEKVFLECVQDMDHENMFWYRQDPGLGLRLIYFSYDVKMKEKGDIPEGYSVSREKKERFSLILESASTNQTSMYLCASSSIGTSGRSYEQYFGPGTRLTVT.

J is TRBJ2-3 and V is TRBV4-1, with a possible D match to TRBD2 (6 bases). The CDR3 contains 13 residues. Germline-derived CDR1 and CDR2 are MGHRA and YSYEKL. The V end lost 0 bases, the J end lost 6 bases, and 7 bases lay between the germline ends. Here the CDR3 DNA reads TGCGCCAGCAGCCAAGAGAGCGGGGATACGCAGTATTTT. Its protein product is CASSQESGDTQYF.

With respect to this clonotype: The final CDR3 position lacks the conserved phenylalanine or tryptophan, pointing to a likely read error. The chain couples TRBV7-2 to TRBJ1-2; perhaps TRBD1 as D (6 bases). CDR1 is SGHTA, CDR2 FQGNSA, per germline. Trimming pared 5 bases from V and 5 bases from J, leaving 15 bases between. The CDR3 totals 14 residues. This CDR3 is CASSPDRWGYGYTC. Here the CDR3 DNA reads TGTGCCAGCAGCCCCGACAGGTGGGGGTATGGCTACACCTGC.

The chain employs TRBV6-6 and TRBJ1-5, with 8 bases that match TRBD1. Per the germline V gene, CDR1 is MNHNY and CDR2 is SVGAGI (reference sequence). Trimming cost V 0 bases and J 6 bases; bases outside gene matches: 7. The CDR3 runs 16 residues. Written as DNA, the CDR3 is TGTGCCAGCAGTTACTCCGGACAGGGTGGGTCTCAGCCCCAGCATTTT. Amino acid sequence: CASSYSGQGGSQPQHF.

This clonotype showed up just a few times. V is TRBV4-2 and J is TRBJ1-2; possibly TRBD1 for D (6 bases). The ends were cut back, 0 bases at V and 4 bases at J, with 18 bases in the middle. CDR3 length: 17 amino acids. Germline assignment: CDR1 LGHNA and CDR2 YNFKEQ. The CDR3 DNA follows: TGTGCCAGCAGCCAAGATTTAACCGGGGGCAAGTTCTATGGCTACACCTTC. Translating gives CASSQDLTGGKFYGYTF.

This clonotype appeared a single time. V usage is TRBV23-1 and J usage is TRBJ1-5; no definite D call. Being an ORF, TRBV23-1 has a function that is uncertain. There are 14 residues in the CDR3. Trimming stripped 0 bases from V and 1 base from J, with 4 bases between. DNA for the CDR3: TGCGCCAGCAGTCAATCGGGCAGCAATCAGCCCCAGCATTTT. Translating it yields CASSQSGSNQPQHF.

This clonotype was recorded a few times. The V and J genes are TRBV29-1 and TRBJ1-2; 7 nucleotides match TRBD1. CDR3 length: 13 amino acids. Losses at the gene ends were 4 bases for V and 3 bases for J; bases not matched to a gene: 5. CDR1 and CDR2 (germline): SQVTM, ANQGSEA. The CDR3 nucleotides read TGCAGCGTTGCTAGACAGGGCTACTATGGCTACACCTTC. This encodes CSVARQGYYGYTF.

This clonotype has only a few counts. The chain joins TRBV20-1 to TRBJ2-1, with 11 bases aligning to TRBD2. Germline V gene data show CDR1 as DFQATT and CDR2 as SNEGSKA (reference sequence). The ends lost 6 bases at V and 8 bases at J; junction bases unmatched: 9. This CDR3 region has 14 residues. Here the CDR3 DNA reads TGCAGTGCCCACATTCTAGCGGGGGGCGATGAGCAGTTCTTC. Translation gives CSAHILAGGDEQFF.

The table lists this clonotype with a few counts. The chain couples TRBV7-2 to TRBJ2-3; 11 nucleotides match TRBD2. CDR3 size: 15 residues. Germline V gives CDR1 SGHTA, CDR2 FQGNSA. With 5 bases clipped from V and 8 bases from J, the junction kept 9 bases outside the gene matches. CDR3 in DNA: TGTGCCAGCAGCCGCCCGGGACTAGCGGACTCTACGCAGTATTTT. It codes for CASSRPGLADSTQYF.

The chain recombines TRBV7-9 with TRBJ2-1, with TRBD1 matching over 9 bases. Germline V gene data show CDR1 as SEHNR and CDR2 as FQNEAQ (reference sequence). This CDR3 is 15 amino acids long. With V trimmed by 5 bases and J by 8 bases, 10 bases remained unmatched. The DNA of the CDR3 is TGTGCCAGCAGCCCCGGACAGGGGAAAAGATATGAGCAGTTCTTC. It specifies CASSPGQGKRYEQFF.

The rearrangement joins TRBV20-1 to TRBJ1-2; the D gene is possibly TRBD1 (5 bases). The length of the CDR3 is 10 residues. Germline-derived CDR1 and CDR2 are DFQATT and SNEGSKA (reference sequence). The V end lost 5 bases, the J end lost 6 bases, and 7 bases lay between the germline ends. For the CDR3, the DNA is TGCAGTGCTGTCAGGGATGGCTACACCTTC. Its translation is CSAVRDGYTF.

This clonotype was recorded once. At one end the junction does not follow the germline gene, possibly because of a read error. The chain has TRBV9 and TRBJ2-3; 9 bases match TRBD1. Germline CDR1 is SGDLS and CDR2 is YYNGEE. The CDR3 has 17 amino acids. This chain's CDR3 is CASSRWDRDLHTDTQYF. The DNA of the CDR3 is TGCGCCAGCAGCAGATGGGACAGGGACCTCCACACAGATACGCAGTATTTT.

The rearrangement joins TRBV2 to TRBJ2-2; no definite D call. Deletions cut 7 bases from V and 1 base from J, with 13 bases between. The CDR3 is 15 residues long. CDR1 SNHLY and CDR2 FYNNEI come from the germline V gene. The CDR3 DNA sequence: TGTGCCAGCAAGGCACGCCACCTGAACACCGGGGAGCTGTTTTTT. Residues: CASKARHLNTGELFF.

The V and J genes are TRBV7-3 and TRBJ1-4, with 8 nucleotides matching TRBD1. Trimming removed 5 bases from V and 7 bases from J; junction bases left unmatched: 9. CDR3 length equals 15 residues. The germline gives CDR1 SGHTA, CDR2 FQGTGA. The chain's CDR3 is CASSPRQGRSEKLFF. In nucleotides, the CDR3 is TGTGCCAGCAGCCCCCGACAGGGGAGGAGTGAAAAACTGTTTTTT. Drawing the rest from reference TRBV7-3 and TRBJ1-4, the complete variable domain is GAGVSQTPSNKVTEKGKYVELRCDPISGHTALYWYRQSLGQGPEFLIYFQGTGAADDSGLPNDRFFAVRPEGSVSTLKIQRTERGDSAVYLCASSPRQGRSEKLFFGSGTQLSVL.

The chain is built from TRBV3-1 and TRBJ2-1; TRBD2 matches at 8 bases. The V segment lost 4 bases and the J segment 7 bases; nucleotides outside the gene matches: 12. Germline lookup yields CDR1 LGHDT and CDR2 YNNKEL (reference sequence). CDR3 length equals 16 residues. CDR3 protein: CASSPPGAGGLNEQFF. The CDR3 nucleotides read TGTGCCAGCAGCCCGCCAGGGGCGGGGGGTTTGAATGAGCAGTTCTTC.

This clonotype was seen many times. This rearrangement joins TRBV20-1 to TRBJ1-2; TRBD1 aligns across 7 bases. Germline V gives CDR1 DFQATT, CDR2 SNEGSKA (reference sequence). V shed 6 bases and J 2 bases; nucleotides not matched to a gene: 9. This CDR3 is built from 14 residues. CDR3 bases: TGCAGTGCCGTAAACAGGGGAGGGAACTATGGCTACACCTTC. It translates to CSAVNRGGNYGYTF.

The chain recombines TRBV12-3 or TRBV12-4 with TRBJ2-5; TRBD2 is a possible D gene (6 bases). This CDR3 region has 14 residues. V was cut by 5 bases and J by 5 bases, with 15 bases left in between. The CDR3 DNA reads TGTGCCAGCAGTGGAGCCGCGGGGAAGGAGACCCAGTACTTC. It encodes CASSGAAGKETQYF.

The V and J genes are TRBV4-1 and TRBJ2-7; 9 bases are shared with TRBD1. This CDR3 comprises 15 residues. The germline CDR1 and CDR2 sequences are MGHRA and YSYEKL. J was trimmed by 3 bases and V by 0 bases; bases with no gene match: 3. The CDR3 nucleotides read TGCGCCAGCAGCCAAGATGGGACAGGGTACTACGAGCAGTACTTC. Translated: CASSQDGTGYYEQYF.

This clonotype appeared once. The chain joins TRBV12-3 or TRBV12-4 to TRBJ1-6; D possibly corresponds to TRBD1 (5 bases). Trimming removed 4 bases at V and 7 bases at J, with 14 bases between. This CDR3 has 15 amino acids. The CDR3 here is CASSSGGGTNSPLHF. CDR3 in DNA: TGTGCCAGCAGTTCCGGGGGGGGAACGAATTCACCCCTCCACTTT.

The CDR3 nucleotides are TGTGCCAGCAGTTACCGTCCGACAGCTCGCCGTGGGGCCGACACTGAAGCTTTCTTT. Translated: CASSYRPTARRGADTEAFF. J is TRBJ1-1 and V is TRBV6-2 or TRBV6-3; D might be TRBD1 (5 bases). This CDR3 has 19 residues. The V gene's germline CDR1 is MNHEY and CDR2 SVGEGT. With 2 bases removed from V and 3 bases from J, the gap between germline ends came to 25 bases.